Below, 23 T cell receptor beta chains from the same sample are listed, as sequenced in a study of blood T cell repertoires in COVID-19. The data were produced by immunoSEQ multiplex PCR, yet TCRdb's version contains in-frame clones alone and is incomplete. The table records 75,000 to 100,000 clones, about 83% of them present only once. What was sequenced was peripheral blood. These TCRs come from a woman older than 75 with acute or convalescent COVID-19.

With respect to this clone: Mismatch with germline at one junction end may stem from a read error. The rearrangement joins TRBV7-7 to TRBJ2-5; TRBD2 is a possible D gene (6 bases). The germline V gene encodes CDR1 SSHAT and CDR2 FNYEAQ (reference sequence). This CDR3 has 13 residues. CDR3 in DNA: TGTGCTAGCAGCCCGGGACTCGAAGAGACCCAGTACTTC. Translating gives CASSPGLEETQYF.

This clone came up a few times. The V gene is TRBV7-9, the J gene TRBJ1-4; D ambiguous. V shed 0 bases and J shed 0 bases, with 8 bases lying between them. CDR1 and CDR2 from the germline V gene are SEHNR and FQNEAQ (reference sequence). This CDR3 is built from 16 residues. The DNA of the CDR3 is TGTGCCAGCAGCTTAGCCAGGCACGCAACTAATGAAAAACTGTTTTTT. Protein: CASSLARHATNEKLFF.

This clone has more than one count but fewer than ten. The chain employs TRBV29-1 and TRBJ1-1; 11 bases are a match to TRBD1. V shed 1 base, J shed 4 bases, and the junction held 2 bases outside the gene matches. CDR3 length: 14 residues. The germline CDR1 and CDR2 sequences are SQVTM and ANQGSEA. The CDR3 sequence: CSVEGGTGGTEAFF. DNA of the CDR3: TGCAGCGTTGAAGGGGGGACAGGGGGCACTGAAGCTTTCTTT.

The genes are TRBV10-2 and TRBJ2-5; weak D call: TRBD1 (5 bases). Germline V gene sequence: CDR1 WSHSY, CDR2 SAAADI. Trimming stripped 5 bases from V and 4 bases from J, with 8 bases between. The CDR3 loop spans 12 amino acids. CDR3 DNA: TGCGCCAGCAGTTCGACAGTAGAGACCCAGTACTTC. Translated, it gives CASSSTVETQYF.

This clone was seen once. The chain links TRBV5-1 to TRBJ2-7; perhaps TRBD1 as D (5 bases). The CDR3 runs 14 residues. Trimming took 2 bases from V and 4 from J, leaving 13 bases between them. Germline V CDR1 and CDR2: SGHRS, YFSETQ. CDR3 DNA sequence: TGCGCCAGCAGCTTTCAAGGGGCAACGTACGAGCAGTACTTC. Protein product: CASSFQGATYEQYF.

This clone appeared a single time. This chain joins TRBV24-1 and TRBJ1-5, with TRBD1 matching 8 bases. With V trimmed by 5 bases and J by 9 bases, 5 bases remained unmatched. The length of the CDR3 is 13 residues. Germline V lookup: CDR1 KGHDR, CDR2 SFDVKD. Here the CDR3 reads CATSAGGGWPQHF. The CDR3 coding sequence is TGTGCCACCAGTGCAGGGGGCGGCTGGCCCCAGCATTTT.

The CDR3 is CASSPTPGLATDTQYF. CDR3 nucleotide sequence: TGCGCCAGCAGCCCTACTCCGGGACTAGCCACAGATACGCAGTATTTT. The chain is built from TRBV5-1 and TRBJ2-3, with 9 bases lining up with TRBD2. The trim removed 4 bases at V and 2 bases at J, leaving 8 bases unmatched. Germline CDR1 SGHRS, CDR2 YFSETQ. The CDR3 extends over 16 amino acids.

The chain has TRBV7-2 and TRBJ2-3; 8 positions match TRBD2. V trimming: 4 bases; J trimming: 0 bases; junction bases outside the gene matches: 3. Per germline, CDR1 SGHTA and CDR2 FQGNSA. The CDR3 is 15 residues long. The CDR3 protein is CASSSWTSSTDTQYF. CDR3 nucleotide sequence: TGTGCCAGCAGCTCCTGGACTAGCAGCACAGATACGCAGTATTTT.

The gene calls are TRBV7-8 and TRBJ2-7, with D maybe TRBD2 (6 bases). This CDR3 spans 16 amino acids. V was cut by 5 bases and J by 1 base, with 18 bases left in between. Germline loops: CDR1 SGHVS, CDR2 FQNEAQ. The CDR3 here is CASSAITSPLSYEQYF. The CDR3 DNA sequence: TGTGCCAGCAGCGCCATTACTAGCCCCCTATCCTACGAGCAGTACTTC.

This clone was seen repeatedly, ten times or more. This chain's CDR3 is CASRPDRAGNTIYF. CDR3 in DNA: TGTGCCAGCAGGCCGGACAGGGCTGGAAACACCATATATTTT. The chain recombines TRBV2 with TRBJ1-3; 8 positions agree with TRBD1. Germline V gives CDR1 SNHLY, CDR2 FYNNEI. The V segment lost 6 bases and the J segment 2 bases; nucleotides outside the gene matches: 3. The CDR3 runs to 14 residues.

The rearrangement links TRBV5-1 to TRBJ2-2, with D possibly being TRBD1 (5 bases). There are 14 residues in the CDR3. V was shortened by 4 bases and J by 3 bases, with 10 bases between the two germline ends. The V gene's germline CDR1 is SGHRS and CDR2 YFSETQ. CDR3 sequence reads: CASSPRQYTGELFF. In nucleotides, the CDR3 is TGCGCCAGCAGCCCCCGACAGTACACCGGGGAGCTGTTTTTT.

The genes are TRBV30 and TRBJ2-3; D uncertain. V lost 2 bases and J lost 5, with 14 bases in between. The CDR3 length is 14 residues. Per germline, CDR1 GTSNPN and CDR2 SVGIG (reference sequence). The CDR3: CAWSPPSRLDTQYF. The CDR3 DNA is TGTGCCTGGAGTCCCCCCTCCAGGCTAGATACGCAGTATTTT.

The sample holds one count of this clone. The chain combines TRBV24-1 with TRBJ1-2; 8 nucleotides align to TRBD1. The CDR3 has 14 residues. The germline CDR1 and CDR2 sequences are KGHDR and SFDVKD. The trim removed 4 bases at V and 4 bases at J, leaving 4 bases unmatched. The CDR3 region is CATSDPTGAYGYTF. In DNA, the CDR3 is TGTGCCACCAGTGACCCGACAGGGGCCTATGGCTACACCTTC.

V usage is TRBV11-2 and J usage is TRBJ1-2; D is possibly TRBD1 (6 bases). The CDR3 runs 15 residues. The germline CDR1 and CDR2 sequences are SGHAT and FQNNGV. Between the trimmed V and J ends, which lost 4 bases and 4 bases, there was a span of 16 bases. DNA of the CDR3: TGTGCCAGCAGCTCAACGGGGGGCGAAGGCTATGGCTACACCTTC. As protein: CASSSTGGEGYGYTF.

The chain has TRBV29-1 and TRBJ2-2, with a tentative D call TRBD1 (5 bases). CDR1 SQVTM and CDR2 ANQGSEA come from the germline V gene. Trimming took off 7 bases at V and 1 base at J, with 10 bases between the two ends. The CDR3 extends over 13 amino acids. The CDR3 is CSAKGQNTGELFF. CDR3 DNA sequence: TGCAGCGCAAAAGGACAGAACACCGGGGAGCTGTTTTTT.

The chain combines TRBV6-1 with TRBJ1-4; weak D call: TRBD1 (5 bases). The V gene lost 1 base and the J gene lost 2 bases, with 17 bases spanning the gap. The CDR3 is 18 residues long. Germline V gives CDR1 MNHNS, CDR2 SASEGT. Here the CDR3 reads CASSEVLQGGGTNEKLFF. The CDR3, as DNA: TGTGCCAGCAGTGAAGTCTTGCAGGGCGGGGGGACTAATGAAAAACTGTTTTTT.

The V gene is TRBV18, the J gene TRBJ2-7; possible D gene TRBD1, 5 bases. CDR1 and CDR2 from the germline V gene are KGHSH and LQKENI. The CDR3 has 15 residues. Trimming cost V 6 bases and J 2 bases, with 17 bases left between them. The CDR3 nucleotides are TGTGCCAGCTCCGTAACGGCAGGGCTACCCTACGAGCAGTACTTC. Its translation: CASSVTAGLPYEQYF. The entire variable domain, with the rest obtained from reference TRBV18 and TRBJ2-7, is as follows: NAGVMQNPRHLVRRRGQEARLRCSPMKGHSHVYWYRQLPEEGLKFMVYLQKENIIDESGMPKERFSAEFPKEGPSILRIQQVVRGDSAAYFCASSVTAGLPYEQYFGPGTRLTVT.

The rearrangement uses TRBV21-1 and TRBJ2-7; TRBD2 reflects the table's D call only, with no check against the DNA. TRBV21-1 is a pseudogene. There are 15 residues in the CDR3. CDR3 sequence (DNA): TGTGCCAGCAGCAATAGGCCTAGCGCATCCTACGAGCAGTACTTC. It translates to CASSNRPSASYEQYF.

CDR3 sequence (DNA): TGCGCCAGCAGCTTGTGGACAGGGAGGGGAAACACCATATATTTT. It encodes CASSLWTGRGNTIYF. This chain joins TRBV5-1 and TRBJ1-3; 8 nucleotides line up with TRBD1. Germline loops: CDR1 SGHRS, CDR2 YFSETQ. The CDR3 runs to 15 residues. The V gene end was trimmed by 1 base and the J gene end by 4 bases; junction bases not matched to a gene: 4.

The chain uses TRBV7-3 and TRBJ1-1, with D perhaps TRBD1 (6 bases). V lost 1 base and J 3 bases, leaving 12 bases between the germline ends. Germline values: CDR1 SGHTA, CDR2 FQGTGA. CDR3 length: 15 residues. The CDR3 reads CASSLNPQGYTEAFF. The CDR3 DNA reads as TGTGCCAGCAGCTTAAACCCGCAGGGGTACACTGAAGCTTTCTTT. The full variable domain, completed using reference TRBV7-3 and TRBJ1-1, is GAGVSQTPSNKVTEKGKYVELRCDPISGHTALYWYRQSLGQGPEFLIYFQGTGAADDSGLPNDRFFAVRPEGSVSTLKIQRTERGDSAVYLCASSLNPQGYTEAFFGQGTRLTVV.

V usage is TRBV20-1 and J usage is TRBJ1-1; D remains unclear. V lost 6 bases and J lost 8, with 13 bases in between. The CDR3 totals 11 residues. CDR1 and CDR2 (germline): DFQATT, SNEGSKA (reference sequence). The CDR3 spells CSAPRSWEAFF. CDR3 coding DNA: TGCAGTGCGCCGAGGAGTTGGGAAGCTTTCTTT.

V gene TRBV11-2 combines with J gene TRBJ2-1; weak D call: TRBD2 (6 bases). CDR3 length: 14 amino acids. Looked up from germline, CDR1 is SGHAT and CDR2 is FQNNGV. V was trimmed by 3 bases and J by 3 bases, leaving 9 bases between them. The CDR3 DNA reads TGTGCCAGCAGCTTGACTAGTTTCTACAATGAGCAGTTCTTC. It specifies CASSLTSFYNEQFF.

The sample holds one count of this clone. V and J are TRBV7-8 and TRBJ2-1, with D maybe TRBD1 (6 bases). The germline CDR1 and CDR2 sequences are SGHVS and FQNEAQ. The ends were cut back, 5 bases at V and 4 bases at J, with 15 bases in the middle. This CDR3 is built from 15 residues. The CDR3 DNA reads as TGTGCCAGCAGCCCAGGGGCAGCGGCATACAATGAGCAGTTCTTC. Its translation is CASSPGAAAYNEQFF. Supplemented by reference TRBV7-8 and TRBJ2-1, the full variable domain reads GAGVSQSPRYKVAKRGQDVALRCDPISGHVSLFWYQQALGQGPEFLTYFQNEAQLDKSGLPSDRFFAERPEGSVSTLKIQRTQQEDSAVYLCASSPGAAAYNEQFFGPGTRLTVL.